The 30 T cell receptor beta chains below come from one sample, sequenced in a study of T-cell memory formation after mild COVID-19. TCRdb passed the 5' RACE reads through MiXCR, listing each CDR3 protein once. Of about 410,000 distinct CDR3 sequences listed, roughly 18% were seen once; the top ten hold roughly a fifth. The sample comprised PBMCs or a T cell subset sorted from them (not recorded which). Receptors were obtained from a young man who had mild COVID-19 (a few samples of this study predate the infection). Cell type and time point are not known.

This clonotype was detected ten times or more. The chain recombines TRBV29-1 with TRBJ1-2; unclear D gene. The CDR3 covers 13 residues. Germline V lookup: CDR1 SQVTM, CDR2 ANQGSEA. V was trimmed by 3 bases and J by 11 bases, leaving 19 bases between them. In DNA, the CDR3 is TGCAGCGTTGAGGTGACCCCTATTTCTGGTTACACCTTC. Translation: CSVEVTPISGYTF.

The chain carries TRBV4-3 and TRBJ2-7; D not certain. Trimming took 4 bases from V and 2 from J, leaving 12 bases between them. Germline CDR1 and CDR2: LGHNA and YSLEER. This CDR3 has 14 residues. The CDR3 loop reads CASSRTERTYEQYF. The CDR3 DNA reads as TGCGCCAGCAGCCGAACGGAACGTACCTACGAGCAGTACTTC.

This clonotype was recorded at least ten times. The gene calls are TRBV11-1 and TRBJ1-1, with TRBD1 matching 10 bases. In germline, CDR1 is SGHAT, CDR2 FQDESV (reference sequence). This CDR3 spans 13 amino acids. With V trimmed by 5 bases and J by 3 bases, 0 bases remained unmatched. In nucleotides, the CDR3 is TGTGCCAGCAGCGGGACAGGGGACACTGAAGCTTTCTTT. Translation: CASSGTGDTEAFF.

A note on this clonotype: Just one base apart from a much larger clone, this may be a read error. The V gene is TRBV5-1, the J gene TRBJ2-7; D is undetermined. Per germline, CDR1 SGHRS and CDR2 YFSETQ. The CDR3 covers 13 residues. Trimming removed 4 bases at V and 2 bases at J, with 10 bases between. CDR3 nucleotides: TGCGCCAGCAGCGCTGTACAAGCCTACGAGCAGTACTTC. Translating it yields CASSAVQAYEQYF.

This clonotype came up a few times. The chain links TRBV6-1 to TRBJ2-1; D is possibly TRBD2 (5 bases). This CDR3 has 12 residues. Trimming took 7 bases from V and 6 from J, leaving 10 bases between them. Germline V gene data show CDR1 as MNHNS and CDR2 as SASEGT. The CDR3 sequence: CASTGRGNEQFF. The CDR3 DNA sequence: TGTGCCAGCACAGGACGGGGCAATGAGCAGTTCTTC.

This chain links TRBV7-2 with TRBJ2-1; D is perhaps TRBD2 (5 bases). V lost 3 bases and J lost 7, with 13 bases in between. The CDR3 loop spans 14 amino acids. Germline V gene data show CDR1 as SGHTA and CDR2 as FQGNSA. CDR3 sequence (DNA): TGTGCCAGCAGCTTGACAACTAGGGCGAATGAGCAGTTCTTC. Amino acid sequence: CASSLTTRANEQFF.

The V call is TRBV6-5, the J call TRBJ1-1; D perhaps matches TRBD1 (5 bases). Germline V gene data show CDR1 as MNHEY and CDR2 as SVGAGI. V was trimmed by 2 bases and J by 0 bases, leaving 13 bases between them. The CDR3 spans 16 residues. DNA for the CDR3: TGTGCCAGCAGTTACGGGGGAGGCGGCATGAACACTGAAGCTTTCTTT. It yields the protein CASSYGGGGMNTEAFF.

The CDR3 reads CASSLSPPIPGELFF. Here the CDR3 DNA reads TGTGCCAGCAGCTTATCCCCCCCTATTCCAGGGGAGCTGTTTTTT. The chain employs TRBV7-2 and TRBJ2-2; D is unresolved. This CDR3 is 15 amino acids long. The ends were cut back, 2 bases at V and 8 bases at J, with 15 bases in the middle. Germline V gives CDR1 SGHTA, CDR2 FQGNSA.

This clonotype was observed at least ten times. The chain combines TRBV11-3 with TRBJ2-1; D is perhaps TRBD1 (6 bases). Germline assignment: CDR1 SGHNT and CDR2 YENEEA. V was shortened by 5 bases and J by 0 bases, with 14 bases between the two germline ends. CDR3 size: 16 residues. The CDR3 is CASSVGQSSSYNEQFF. DNA for the CDR3: TGTGCCAGCAGCGTTGGACAGTCGAGCTCCTACAATGAGCAGTTCTTC.

This clonotype was detected a few times. The rearrangement links TRBV4-3 to TRBJ2-7; D call uncertain. The germline CDR1 and CDR2 sequences are LGHNA and YSLEER. This CDR3 spans 14 amino acids. Trimming cost V 1 base and J 3 bases, with 10 bases left between them. The CDR3, as DNA: TGCGCCAGCAGCCAAGGGACGTCAGGCTACGAGCAGTACTTC. Residues: CASSQGTSGYEQYF.

This clonotype was recorded a few times. J is TRBJ1-2 and V is TRBV6-5, with 7 nucleotides matching TRBD1. Germline V gene sequence: CDR1 MNHEY, CDR2 SVGAGI. J was trimmed by 1 base and V by 5 bases; bases with no gene match: 7. The CDR3 sequence is 15 residues long. The CDR3 region is CASSHHRGFNYGYTF. CDR3 in DNA: TGTGCCAGCAGTCACCACAGGGGCTTTAACTATGGCTACACCTTC.

The chain couples TRBV4-2 to TRBJ1-2; 7 nucleotides line up with TRBD1. Losses at the gene ends were 6 bases for V and 8 bases for J; bases not matched to a gene: 12. CDR1 is LGHNA, CDR2 YNFKEQ, per germline. The CDR3 covers 14 residues. CDR3 sequence: CASSRTGGGRGYTF. CDR3 nucleotides: TGTGCCAGCAGTCGAACTGGAGGGGGCAGGGGCTACACCTTC.

The chain recombines TRBV20-1 with TRBJ2-3; D might be TRBD2 (6 bases). The CDR3 covers 13 residues. Germline-derived CDR1 and CDR2 are DFQATT and SNEGSKA (reference sequence). V was cut by 6 bases and J by 0 bases, with 10 bases left in between. CDR3 nucleotide sequence: TGCAGTGCATTGGGGACTAGCACAGATACGCAGTATTTT. Translating it yields CSALGTSTDTQYF.

This clonotype has just a few counts. The chain has TRBV4-2 and TRBJ1-1, with D hard to call. Per the germline V gene, CDR1 is LGHNA and CDR2 is YNFKEQ. The CDR3 is made up of 15 amino acids. The V gene lost 0 bases and the J gene lost 1 base, with 9 bases spanning the gap. The CDR3 DNA is TGTGCCAGCAGCCAAGAACTGAAAGGGAACACTGAAGCTTTCTTT. It translates to CASSQELKGNTEAFF.

The table lists this clonotype with a few counts. J is TRBJ2-1 and V is TRBV4-3; D possibly corresponds to TRBD2 (5 bases). V was trimmed by 0 bases and J by 4 bases, leaving 13 bases between them. The CDR3 has 16 amino acids. Germline assignment: CDR1 LGHNA and CDR2 YSLEER. The CDR3 nucleotides are TGCGCCAGCAGCCAAGAACCGACCCGGGGTTACAATGAGCAGTTCTTC. Translated: CASSQEPTRGYNEQFF.

V and J are TRBV2 and TRBJ1-4; D uncertain. V lost 7 bases and J lost 4, with 16 bases in between. This CDR3 contains 15 residues. Per the germline V gene, CDR1 is SNHLY and CDR2 is FYNNEI. CDR3 nucleotides: TGTGCCAGCACCCCGGGTGGGGTGGGTAATGAAAAACTGTTTTTT. Its translation: CASTPGGVGNEKLFF.

The chain carries TRBV7-8 and TRBJ2-7; 12 bases are shared with TRBD1. Trimming cost V 2 bases and J 6 bases; bases outside gene matches: 11. The germline gives CDR1 SGHVS, CDR2 FQNEAQ. This CDR3 has 17 amino acids. The CDR3 is CASSLTGTGGGSVEQYV. CDR3 sequence (DNA): TGTGCCAGCAGCTTAACTGGGACAGGGGGCGGTTCTGTCGAGCAGTACGTC.

This clonotype was seen at least ten times. The rearrangement uses TRBV11-3 and TRBJ2-1; D gene uncertain. Trimming shortened V by 5 bases and J by 7 bases, and 12 bases separated the two germline ends. Germline V gives CDR1 SGHNT, CDR2 YENEEA. The CDR3 loop spans 13 amino acids. The CDR3 DNA follows: TGTGCCAGCAGCCCCTCCGGGTGGAATGAGCAGTTCTTC. Residues: CASSPSGWNEQFF.

This clonotype has ten or more counts. V gene TRBV6-4 combines with J gene TRBJ2-3; the match to TRBD2 covers 10 bases. The CDR3 extends over 15 amino acids. Trimming took 0 bases from V and 4 from J; bases not matched to a gene: 1. Germline V lookup: CDR1 MRHNA, CDR2 SNTAGT. The CDR3 DNA reads as TGTGCCAGCAGTGACTCGAGCGGGGGGGCAGATACGCAGTATTTT. It specifies CASSDSSGGADTQYF.

This clonotype came up a few times. V and J are TRBV5-4 and TRBJ2-7, with D possibly matching TRBD2 (5 bases). The CDR3 totals 13 residues. V dropped 1 base and J dropped 4 bases, with 9 bases sitting between them. Germline V gene lookup returns CDR1 SGHNT and CDR2 YYREEE (reference sequence). CDR3 residues: CASSLNRGYEQYV. The CDR3 DNA sequence: TGTGCCAGCAGCTTGAACCGGGGTTACGAGCAGTACGTC.

The J gene is TRBJ1-6, the V gene TRBV20-1; a possible D gene is TRBD1 (5 bases). Germline V gene sequence: CDR1 DFQATT, CDR2 SNEGSKA (reference sequence). The CDR3 loop spans 14 amino acids. Between the trimmed V and J ends, which lost 5 bases and 8 bases, there was a span of 16 bases. The CDR3 coding sequence is TGCAGTGCTTTAACGGGGGATACGCATTCACCCCTCCACTTT. Translation gives CSALTGDTHSPLHF.

V is TRBV5-1 and J is TRBJ2-3; 8 nucleotides match TRBD2. Germline assignment: CDR1 SGHRS and CDR2 YFSETQ. The CDR3 consists of 17 residues. J was trimmed by 2 bases and V by 1 base; bases with no gene match: 9. The CDR3 bases are TGCGCCAGCAGCTTGAGGCCGTTAGCGGGGTCCACAGATACGCAGTATTTT. This sequence encodes CASSLRPLAGSTDTQYF.

Many counts were recorded for this clonotype. The chain carries TRBV5-1 and TRBJ2-7, with 10 bases aligning to TRBD2. The V gene end was trimmed by 0 bases and the J gene end by 5 bases; junction bases not matched to a gene: 2. There are 14 residues in the CDR3. Germline assignment: CDR1 SGHRS and CDR2 YFSETQ. The CDR3 DNA sequence: TGCGCCAGCAGCTTGGGGCTAGCGGGGGACGAGCAGTACGTC. Translation gives CASSLGLAGDEQYV.

This clonotype was seen a few times. The chain uses TRBV14 and TRBJ1-1, with a weak D call TRBD1 (5 bases). The CDR3 runs 14 residues. Deletions cut 5 bases from V and 4 bases from J, with 14 bases between. Germline CDR1 SGHDN, CDR2 FVKESK. The CDR3 DNA reads as TGTGCCAGCAGCACTGGGGCGCTCGGCACTGAAGCTTTCTTT. Translation gives CASSTGALGTEAFF.

This clonotype was picked up a small number of times. The V call is TRBV5-5, the J call TRBJ1-4, with 11 bases lining up with TRBD1. The germline V gene encodes CDR1 SGHKS and CDR2 YYEKEE (reference sequence). This CDR3 region has 15 residues. V lost 4 bases, J lost 6 bases, and 5 bases stayed unmatched. The CDR3 sequence: CASSMPGQGDEKLFF. The CDR3 DNA follows: TGTGCCAGCAGCATGCCGGGACAGGGGGATGAAAAACTGTTTTTT.

The chain is built from TRBV7-2 and TRBJ2-2, with D possibly TRBD2 on 6 matching bases. Trimming took 3 bases from V and 6 from J, leaving 11 bases between them. The CDR3 is 14 amino acids. Germline CDR1 is SGHTA and CDR2 is FQGNSA. Here the CDR3 reads CASSLIGGAGELFF. For the CDR3, the DNA is TGTGCCAGCAGCTTGATCGGGGGAGCCGGGGAGCTGTTTTTT.

The chain has TRBV18 and TRBJ2-3; 7 bases fit TRBD1. CDR3 length: 18 residues. CDR1 is KGHSH, CDR2 LQKENI, per germline. V lost 3 bases, J lost 4 bases, and 16 bases stayed unmatched. CDR3 in amino acids: CASSPYPLQGFNPDTQYF. The CDR3 coding sequence is TGTGCCAGCTCACCCTACCCACTACAGGGGTTCAATCCAGATACGCAGTATTTT. Filled out from reference TRBV18 and TRBJ2-3, the complete variable domain reads NAGVMQNPRHLVRRRGQEARLRCSPMKGHSHVYWYRQLPEEGLKFMVYLQKENIIDESGMPKERFSAEFPKEGPSILRIQQVVRGDSAAYFCASSPYPLQGFNPDTQYFGPGTRLTVL.

This clonotype turned up a few times. The chain is built from TRBV6-4 and TRBJ2-3; possibly TRBD2 for D (6 bases). Per the germline V gene, CDR1 is MRHNA and CDR2 is SNTAGT. Trimming stripped 4 bases from V and 1 base from J, with 9 bases between. This CDR3 has 14 amino acids. The CDR3 is CASSVTGGTDTQYF. The CDR3, as DNA: TGTGCCAGCAGTGTAACGGGAGGCACAGATACGCAGTATTTT.

This clonotype was seen once. The chain links TRBV9 to TRBJ2-5, with TRBD1 identical over 9 bases. The trim removed 0 bases at V and 5 bases at J, leaving 5 bases unmatched. The CDR3 is 15 amino acids. Germline V gives CDR1 SGDLS, CDR2 YYNGEE. The CDR3 DNA follows: TGTGCCAGCAGCGTAGGCACAGGGGGCTCGGAGACCCAGTACTTC. This translates into CASSVGTGGSETQYF.

This clonotype was counted ten times or more. CDR3 in DNA: TGCGCCAGCAGCTTAAGCGGGGGGAGCTCCTACAATGAGCAGTTCTTC. Protein product: CASSLSGGSSYNEQFF. The chain has TRBV5-1 and TRBJ2-1; the match to TRBD2 covers 9 bases. The V segment lost 2 bases and the J segment 0 bases; nucleotides outside the gene matches: 3. Germline V gives CDR1 SGHRS, CDR2 YFSETQ. The CDR3 loop spans 16 amino acids.